This T cell receptor (beta chain) was obtained from a study of T cell repertoires in ileal Crohn's disease. Study context: Operated complications were stricturing disease (around 60%) and penetrating disease (roughly 39%). General study results and limits: Every patient over 26.8% clonality showed endoscopic recurrence.

CDR3 length equals 15 residues. V lost 2 bases, J lost 3 bases, and 13 bases lay in between. The germline V gene has CDR1 SNHLY and CDR2 FYNNEI. Each sample's TCRB immunosequencing used about 0.5 micrograms of biopsy DNA. Some clones are missing from TCRdb's copy, which holds only in-frame ones; the method was immunoSEQ multiplex PCR. The table lists some 15,000 clones, approximately 94% of them singletons. Of note for this clone: Its antigen is undetermined.

Sequencing was done on a sample of ileal tissue. The source is an adult with Crohn's disease. The chain couples TRBV2 to TRBJ1-1; D might be TRBD1 (5 bases). The CDR3 nucleotides read TGTGCCAGCAGTGAAATGCTGGGCAGGGACACTGAAGCTTTCTTT. Protein: CASSEMLGRDTEAFF.